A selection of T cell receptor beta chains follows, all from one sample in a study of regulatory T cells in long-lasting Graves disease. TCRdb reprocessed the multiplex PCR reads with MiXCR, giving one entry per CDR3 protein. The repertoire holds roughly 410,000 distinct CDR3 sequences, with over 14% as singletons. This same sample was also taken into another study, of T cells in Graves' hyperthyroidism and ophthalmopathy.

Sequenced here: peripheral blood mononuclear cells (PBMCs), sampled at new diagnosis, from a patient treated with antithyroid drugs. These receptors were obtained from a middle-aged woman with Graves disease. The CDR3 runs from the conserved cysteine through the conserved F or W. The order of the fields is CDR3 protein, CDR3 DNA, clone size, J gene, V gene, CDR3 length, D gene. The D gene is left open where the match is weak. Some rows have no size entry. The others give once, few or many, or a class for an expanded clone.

CDR3: CASSSTASTDTQYF
DNA: TGTGCCAGCAGCTCAACCGCTAGCACAGATACGCAGTATTTT
size: many
J: TRBJ2-3
V: TRBV7-6
length: 14
D: .

CDR3: CASSSWPGQGRNTIYF
DNA: TGTGCCAGCTCATCTTGGCCGGGACAGGGAAGAAACACCATATATTTT
size: .
J: TRBJ1-3
V: TRBV18
length: 16
D: TRBD1

CDR3: CAWGLAGFETQYF
DNA: TGTGCCTGGGGACTAGCGGGATTTGAGACCCAGTACTTC
size: many
J: TRBJ2-5
V: TRBV30
length: 13
D: TRBD2

CDR3: CASRRFTDTQYF
DNA: TGTGCCAGCAGGCGATTCACAGATACGCAGTATTTT
size: few
J: TRBJ2-3
V: TRBV25-1
length: 12
D: .

CDR3: CASSEESRLTGSEQYF
DNA: TGTGCCAGCAGTGAAGAAAGCCGTTTAACAGGCAGCGAGCAGTACTTC
size: many
J: TRBJ2-7
V: TRBV2
length: 16
D: .

CDR3: CASSDGTAPGAGNTIYF
DNA: TGTGCCAGCAGCGATGGGACAGCGCCAGGGGCTGGAAACACCATATATTTT
size: many
J: TRBJ1-3
V: TRBV7-9
length: 17
D: TRBD1

CDR3: CASSRNRDGYGYTF
DNA: TGTGCCAGCAGCCGCAACCGGGACGGCTATGGCTACACCTTC
size: few
J: TRBJ1-2
V: TRBV3-1
length: 14
D: .

CDR3: CASSDQSLERESSTDTQYF
DNA: TGTGCCAGCAGCGACCAATCCTTGGAGCGGGAGTCTAGCACAGATACGCAGTATTTT
size: many
J: TRBJ2-3
V: TRBV9
length: 19
D: TRBD2

CDR3: CASSQGVGSYEQYF
DNA: TGTGCCAGCAGCCAAGGGGTGGGTTCCTACGAGCAGTACTTC
size: .
J: TRBJ2-7
V: TRBV4-2
length: 14
D: .

CDR3: CASSEWTRNEKLFF
DNA: TGTGCCAGCAGTGAGTGGACACGGAATGAAAAACTGTTTTTT
size: many
J: TRBJ1-4
V: TRBV6-1
length: 14
D: .

CDR3: CASSSGQGEGLEQYF
DNA: TGTGCCAGCAGTTCCGGACAGGGCGAAGGGCTGGAGCAGTACTTC
size: many
J: TRBJ2-7
V: TRBV5-8
length: 15
D: TRBD1

CDR3: CASSLGPGRSYEQYF
DNA: TGTGCCAGCAGCTTAGGCCCAGGGCGCTCCTACGAGCAGTACTTC
size: many
J: TRBJ2-7
V: TRBV7-6
length: 15
D: .

CDR3: CASSLDRESSYNEQFF
DNA: TGTGCCAGCAGCCTAGACAGAGAAAGCTCCTACAATGAGCAGTTCTTC
size: once
J: TRBJ2-1
V: TRBV7-2
length: 16
D: .

CDR3: CASSFLGGETQYF
DNA: TGTGCCAGCAGCTTTTTAGGGGGGGAGACCCAGTACTTC
size: few
J: TRBJ2-5
V: TRBV13
length: 13
D: .

CDR3: CATSRDVDTEAFF
DNA: TGTGCCACCAGCAGAGATGTGGACACTGAAGCTTTCTTT
size: many
J: TRBJ1-1
V: TRBV15
length: 13
D: .

CDR3: CASSQRGSYNEQFF
DNA: TGTGCCAGCAGTCAGCGGGGCTCCTACAATGAGCAGTTCTTC
size: few
J: TRBJ2-1
V: TRBV6-1
length: 14
D: TRBD2

CDR3: CASWGGGPGELFF
DNA: TGTGCCAGTTGGGGGGGGGGTCCCGGGGAGCTGTTTTTT
size: .
J: TRBJ2-2
V: TRBV2
length: 13
D: TRBD2

CDR3: CAILAGNFYEQLF
DNA: TGTGCCATTCTAGCAGGAAATTTTTATGAGCAGCTCTTC
size: few
J: TRBJ2-1
V: TRBV2
length: 13
D: .

CDR3: CAISDLAGAYEQFF
DNA: TGTGCCATCAGTGATTTGGCGGGAGCGTATGAGCAGTTCTTC
size: many
J: TRBJ2-1
V: TRBV10-3
length: 14
D: TRBD2

CDR3: CASSVGGTGSNVLTF
DNA: TGTGCCAGCAGCGTGGGGGGGACAGGGAGCAACGTCCTGACTTTC
size: few
J: TRBJ2-6
V: TRBV9
length: 15
D: TRBD1

CDR3: CASSFWREGRVEQYF
DNA: TGTGCCAGCAGTTTCTGGCGGGAGGGCCGCGTCGAGCAGTACTTC
size: many
J: TRBJ2-7
V: TRBV28
length: 15
D: TRBD2

CDR3: CASSLRGVITKGGYYNEQFF
DNA: TGTGCCAGCAGTTTACGAGGGGTGATAACCAAGGGAGGCTACTACAATGAGCAGTTCTTC
size: .
J: TRBJ2-1
V: TRBV28
length: 20
D: .

CDR3: CASSSEPGPLETQYF
DNA: TGTGCCAGCAGTTCCGAACCGGGACCCTTGGAGACCCAGTACTTC
size: few
J: TRBJ2-5
V: TRBV5-4
length: 15
D: .

CDR3: CASRNRGSGTEAFF
DNA: TGTGCCAGCAGAAACAGGGGGTCAGGAACTGAAGCTTTCTTT
size: many
J: TRBJ1-1
V: TRBV28
length: 14
D: TRBD1

CDR3: CASSFAAGGPDTGELFF
DNA: TGTGCCAGCAGTTTTGCGGCGGGAGGGCCGGACACCGGGGAGCTGTTTTTT
size: many
J: TRBJ2-2
V: TRBV12-3/TRBV12-4
length: 17
D: TRBD2

CDR3: CASSVDQGASTDTQYF
DNA: TGTGCCAGCAGCGTTGACCAGGGGGCAAGCACAGATACGCAGTATTTT
size: few
J: TRBJ2-3
V: TRBV28
length: 16
D: TRBD1

CDR3: CASSATGGYGETQYF
DNA: TGTGCCAGCAGCGCAACAGGGGGATACGGGGAGACCCAGTACTTC
size: .
J: TRBJ2-5
V: TRBV9
length: 15
D: TRBD1

CDR3: CASSSRSQGVEAFF
DNA: TGTGCCAGCAGCTCCCGATCGCAGGGGGTTGAAGCTTTCTTT
size: many
J: TRBJ1-1
V: TRBV7-2
length: 14
D: TRBD1

CDR3: CATRGTSGREQFF
DNA: TGTGCCACCCGGGGCACTAGCGGGAGGGAGCAGTTCTTC
size: .
J: TRBJ2-1
V: TRBV24-1
length: 13
D: TRBD2

CDR3: CASSPRTGPNYNEQFF
DNA: TGTGCCAGCAGCCCCCGGACAGGGCCGAACTACAATGAGCAGTTCTTC
size: few
J: TRBJ2-1
V: TRBV11-3
length: 16
D: TRBD1

CDR3: CASSFGENIQYF
DNA: TGTGCCAGCAGCTTCGGGGAAAACATTCAGTACTTC
size: many
J: TRBJ2-4
V: TRBV11-2
length: 12
D: .

CDR3: CSVWTEGETQYF
DNA: TGCAGCGTTTGGACTGAGGGAGAGACCCAGTACTTC
size: many
J: TRBJ2-5
V: TRBV29-1
length: 12
D: .

CDR3: CASIGAEAFF
DNA: TGTGCCAGCATTGGGGCAGAAGCTTTCTTT
size: many
J: TRBJ1-1
V: TRBV2
length: 10
D: .

CDR3: CASSPGLAGGLSYEQYF
DNA: TGTGCCAGCAGTCCCGGACTAGCGGGAGGTCTCTCCTACGAGCAGTACTTC
size: many
J: TRBJ2-7
V: TRBV9
length: 17
D: TRBD2

CDR3: CASSFSGVNTGELFF
DNA: TGTGCCAGCAGTTTTAGCGGAGTGAACACCGGGGAGCTGTTTTTT
size: few
J: TRBJ2-2
V: TRBV12-3/TRBV12-4
length: 15
D: .

CDR3: CAISESTGPQPQHF
DNA: TGTGCCATCAGTGAGTCAACAGGGCCCCAGCCCCAGCATTTT
size: many
J: TRBJ1-5
V: TRBV10-3
length: 14
D: .

CDR3: CASSDSTTYGYTF
DNA: TGTGCCAGCAGTGATTCGACAACCTATGGCTACACCTTC
size: few
J: TRBJ1-2
V: TRBV25-1
length: 13
D: .

CDR3: CASSQADSNQPQHF
DNA: TGCGCCAGCAGCCAAGCGGATAGCAATCAGCCCCAGCATTTT
size: few
J: TRBJ1-5
V: TRBV4-1
length: 14
D: .

CDR3: CASSLVPAATNEKLFF
DNA: TGTGCCAGCAGTTTAGTCCCGGCTGCAACTAATGAAAAACTGTTTTTT
size: many
J: TRBJ1-4
V: TRBV28
length: 16
D: .

CDR3: CASSIEGGASYEQYF
DNA: TGTGCCAGTAGTATAGAGGGGGGCGCATCCTACGAGCAGTACTTC
size: many
J: TRBJ2-7
V: TRBV19
length: 15
D: .

CDR3: CASSLGLAGVYNEQFF
DNA: TGTGCCAGCAGTTTAGGGCTAGCGGGAGTATACAATGAGCAGTTCTTC
size: many
J: TRBJ2-1
V: TRBV28
length: 16
D: TRBD2

CDR3: CASSYSWGLGSYEQYF
DNA: TGTGCCAGCAGTTACTCATGGGGGTTGGGATCCTACGAGCAGTACTTC
size: .
J: TRBJ2-7
V: TRBV6-5
length: 16
D: .

CDR3: CASRAGRFDPGANVLTF
DNA: TGTGCCAGCCGCGCAGGGCGCTTCGACCCTGGGGCCAACGTCCTGACTTTC
size: few
J: TRBJ2-6
V: TRBV6-1
length: 17
D: .

CDR3: CATSRDKGGAYEQYF
DNA: TGTGCCACCAGCAGAGATAAGGGAGGAGCCTACGAGCAGTACTTC
size: many
J: TRBJ2-7
V: TRBV15
length: 15
D: .

CDR3: CASSYVRGPDRSRSSGNTIYF
DNA: TGTGCCAGCAGTTACGTTCGGGGCCCGGACAGGAGTCGATCCTCTGGAAACACCATATATTTT
size: .
J: TRBJ1-3
V: TRBV6-5
length: 21
D: TRBD1

CDR3: CASSLGPDASYEQYF
DNA: TGTGCCAGCAGCTTGGGACCGGATGCGTCCTACGAGCAGTACTTC
size: .
J: TRBJ2-7
V: TRBV5-6
length: 15
D: .

CDR3: CATSRDLLIRGYNEQFF
DNA: TGTGCCACCAGCAGAGATCTCCTCATCCGGGGATACAATGAGCAGTTCTTC
size: .
J: TRBJ2-1
V: TRBV15
length: 17
D: .

CDR3: CASSLIAGLSPQETQYF
DNA: TGTGCCAGCAGCCTTATAGCGGGCCTTAGCCCACAAGAGACCCAGTACTTC
size: many
J: TRBJ2-5
V: TRBV6-1
length: 17
D: TRBD2

CDR3: CASSSGANNQPQHF
DNA: TGTGCCAGTAGTTCCGGGGCAAACAATCAGCCCCAGCATTTT
size: .
J: TRBJ1-5
V: TRBV19
length: 14
D: .

CDR3: CASSEQANEQFF
DNA: TGCGCCAGCAGTGAGCAGGCAAATGAGCAGTTCTTC
size: once
J: TRBJ2-1
V: TRBV10-2
length: 12
D: .

CDR3: CASSSTTATYEQYF
DNA: TGCGCCAGCAGCTCGACTACTGCCACCTACGAGCAGTACTTC
size: .
J: TRBJ2-7
V: TRBV5-1
length: 14
D: .

CDR3: CASLDRSDTQYF
DNA: TGTGCCAGCCTAGACAGATCAGATACGCAGTATTTT
size: many
J: TRBJ2-3
V: TRBV27
length: 12
D: .

CDR3: CASRIVREGSYEQYF
DNA: TGTGCCAGCAGGATCGTGAGGGAGGGCTCCTACGAGCAGTACTTC
size: .
J: TRBJ2-7
V: TRBV28
length: 15
D: TRBD2

CDR3: CASSLDLNTGELFF
DNA: TGTGCCAGCAGCTTAGACTTGAACACCGGGGAGCTGTTTTTT
size: many
J: TRBJ2-2
V: TRBV7-8
length: 14
D: .

CDR3: CASSFYPGGVAGADTQYF
DNA: TGTGCCAGCAGTTTTTACCCCGGAGGAGTAGCGGGAGCAGATACGCAGTATTTT
size: many
J: TRBJ2-3
V: TRBV28
length: 18
D: TRBD2